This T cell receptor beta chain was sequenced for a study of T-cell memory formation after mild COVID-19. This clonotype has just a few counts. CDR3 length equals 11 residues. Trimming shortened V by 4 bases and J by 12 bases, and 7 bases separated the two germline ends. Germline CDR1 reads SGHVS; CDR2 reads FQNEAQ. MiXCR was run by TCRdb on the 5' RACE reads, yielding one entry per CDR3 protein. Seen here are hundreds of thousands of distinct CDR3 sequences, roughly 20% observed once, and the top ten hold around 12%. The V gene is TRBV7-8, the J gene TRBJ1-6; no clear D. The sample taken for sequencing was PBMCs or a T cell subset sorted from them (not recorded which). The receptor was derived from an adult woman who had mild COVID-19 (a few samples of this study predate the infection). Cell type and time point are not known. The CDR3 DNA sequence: TGTGCCAGCAGCTCCGACATACCCCTCCACTTT. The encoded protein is CASSSDIPLHF.